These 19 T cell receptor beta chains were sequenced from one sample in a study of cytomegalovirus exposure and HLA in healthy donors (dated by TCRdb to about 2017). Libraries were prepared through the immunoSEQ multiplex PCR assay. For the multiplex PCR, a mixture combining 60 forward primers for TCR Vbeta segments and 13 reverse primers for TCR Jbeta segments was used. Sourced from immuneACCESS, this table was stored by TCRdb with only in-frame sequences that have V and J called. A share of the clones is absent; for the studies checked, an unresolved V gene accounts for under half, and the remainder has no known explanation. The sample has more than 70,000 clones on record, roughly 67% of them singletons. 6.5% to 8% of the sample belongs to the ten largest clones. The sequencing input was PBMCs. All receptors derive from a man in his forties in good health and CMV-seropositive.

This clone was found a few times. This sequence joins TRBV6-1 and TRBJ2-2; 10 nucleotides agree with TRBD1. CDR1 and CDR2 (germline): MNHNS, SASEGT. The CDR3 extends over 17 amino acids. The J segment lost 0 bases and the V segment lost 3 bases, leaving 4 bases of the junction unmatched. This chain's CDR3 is CASSEVGTGANTGELFF. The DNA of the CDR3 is TGTGCCAGCAGTGAGGTGGGGACAGGGGCGAACACCGGGGAGCTGTTTTTT.

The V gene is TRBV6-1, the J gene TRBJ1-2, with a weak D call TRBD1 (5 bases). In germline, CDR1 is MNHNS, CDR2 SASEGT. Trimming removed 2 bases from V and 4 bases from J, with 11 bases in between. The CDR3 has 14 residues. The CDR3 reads CASSESGRGYGYTF. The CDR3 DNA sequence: TGTGCCAGCAGTGAATCTGGGAGGGGCTATGGCTACACCTTC.

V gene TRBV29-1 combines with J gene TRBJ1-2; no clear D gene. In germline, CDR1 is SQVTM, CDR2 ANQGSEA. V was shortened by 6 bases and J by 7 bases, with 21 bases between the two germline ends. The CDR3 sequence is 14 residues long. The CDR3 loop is CSVGQSSSPGGYTF. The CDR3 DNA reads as TGCAGCGTGGGTCAATCCTCCTCACCGGGTGGCTACACCTTC.

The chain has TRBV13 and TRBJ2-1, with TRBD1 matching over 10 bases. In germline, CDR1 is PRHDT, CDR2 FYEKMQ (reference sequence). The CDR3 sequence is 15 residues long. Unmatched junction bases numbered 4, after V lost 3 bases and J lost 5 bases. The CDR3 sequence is CASSLGQGFDNEQFF. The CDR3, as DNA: TGTGCCAGCAGCTTGGGACAGGGGTTCGACAATGAGCAGTTCTTC. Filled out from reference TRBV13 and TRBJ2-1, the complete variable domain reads AAGVIQSPRHLIKEKRETATLKCYPIPRHDTVYWYQQGPGQDPQFLISFYEKMQSDKGSIPDRFSAQQFSDYHSELNMSSLELGDSALYFCASSLGQGFDNEQFFGPGTRLTVL.

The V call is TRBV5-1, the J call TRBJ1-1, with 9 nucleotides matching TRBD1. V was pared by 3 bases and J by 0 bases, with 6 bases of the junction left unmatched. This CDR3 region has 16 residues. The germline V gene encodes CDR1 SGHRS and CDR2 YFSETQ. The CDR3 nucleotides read TGCGCCAGCAGCTCCGGGACAGGGAGCATGAACACTGAAGCTTTCTTT. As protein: CASSSGTGSMNTEAFF.

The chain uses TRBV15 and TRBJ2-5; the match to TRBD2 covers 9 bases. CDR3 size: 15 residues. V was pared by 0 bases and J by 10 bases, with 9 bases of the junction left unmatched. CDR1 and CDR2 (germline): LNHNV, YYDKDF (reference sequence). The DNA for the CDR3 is TGTGCCACCAGCAGAGATGGGCTAGCGGGGTTTGTCCAGTACTTC. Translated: CATSRDGLAGFVQYF.

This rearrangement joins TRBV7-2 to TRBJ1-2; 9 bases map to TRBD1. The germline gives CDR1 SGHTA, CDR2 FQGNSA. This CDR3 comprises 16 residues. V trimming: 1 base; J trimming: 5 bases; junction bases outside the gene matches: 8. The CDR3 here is CASSLGGTGIEYGYTF. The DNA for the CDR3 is TGTGCCAGCAGCTTAGGGGGGACAGGGATTGAATATGGCTACACCTTC.

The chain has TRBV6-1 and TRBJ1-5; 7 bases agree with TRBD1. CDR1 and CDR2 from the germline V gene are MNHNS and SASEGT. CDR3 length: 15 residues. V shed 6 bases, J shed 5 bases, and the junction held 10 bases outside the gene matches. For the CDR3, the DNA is TGTGCCAGCAGAGCCGACAGGGAGTATTATCAGCCCCAGCATTTT. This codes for CASRADREYYQPQHF.

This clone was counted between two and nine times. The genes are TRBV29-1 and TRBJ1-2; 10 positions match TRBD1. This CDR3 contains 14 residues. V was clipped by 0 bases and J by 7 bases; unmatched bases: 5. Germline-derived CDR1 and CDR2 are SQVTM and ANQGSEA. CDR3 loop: CSVEDRDRGRGYTF. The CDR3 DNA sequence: TGCAGCGTTGAAGACCGGGACAGGGGTCGTGGCTACACCTTC.

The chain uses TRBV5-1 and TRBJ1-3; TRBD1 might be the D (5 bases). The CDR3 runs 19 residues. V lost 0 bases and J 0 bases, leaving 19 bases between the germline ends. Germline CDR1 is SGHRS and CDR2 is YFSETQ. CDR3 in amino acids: CASSLGGAALPSSGNTIYF. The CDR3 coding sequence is TGCGCCAGCAGCTTGGGTGGGGCCGCGCTTCCTTCCTCTGGAAACACCATATATTTT. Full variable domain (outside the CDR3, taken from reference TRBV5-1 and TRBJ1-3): KAGVTQTPRYLIKTRGQQVTLSCSPISGHRSVSWYQQTPGQGLQFLFEYFSETQRNKGNFPGRFSGRQFSNSRSEMNVSTLELGDSALYLCASSLGGAALPSSGNTIYFGEGSWLTVV.

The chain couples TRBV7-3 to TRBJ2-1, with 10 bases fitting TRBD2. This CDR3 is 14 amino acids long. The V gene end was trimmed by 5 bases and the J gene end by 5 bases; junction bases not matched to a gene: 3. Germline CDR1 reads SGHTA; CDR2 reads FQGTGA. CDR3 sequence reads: CASSQGLANNEQFF. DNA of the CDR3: TGTGCCAGCAGCCAGGGACTAGCGAACAATGAGCAGTTCTTC.

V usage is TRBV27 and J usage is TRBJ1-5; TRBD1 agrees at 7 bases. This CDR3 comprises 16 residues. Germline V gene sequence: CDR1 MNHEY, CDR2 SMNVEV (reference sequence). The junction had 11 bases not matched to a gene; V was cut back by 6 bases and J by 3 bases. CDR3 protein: CASSRTTGNFNQPQHF. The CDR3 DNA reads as TGTGCCAGCAGCAGGACGACAGGGAACTTCAATCAGCCCCAGCATTTT.

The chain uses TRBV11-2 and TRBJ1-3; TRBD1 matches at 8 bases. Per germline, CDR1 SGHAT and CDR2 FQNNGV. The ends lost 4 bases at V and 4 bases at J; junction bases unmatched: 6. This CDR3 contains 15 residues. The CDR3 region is CASSSDRVLGNTIYF. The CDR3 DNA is TGTGCCAGCAGCTCGGACAGGGTCCTCGGAAACACCATATATTTT.

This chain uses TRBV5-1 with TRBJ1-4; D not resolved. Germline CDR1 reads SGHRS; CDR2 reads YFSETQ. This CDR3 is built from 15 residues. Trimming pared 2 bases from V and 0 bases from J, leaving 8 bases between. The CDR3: CASSFGSSTNEKLFF. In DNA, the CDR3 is TGCGCCAGCAGCTTTGGGAGTTCAACTAATGAAAAACTGTTTTTT.

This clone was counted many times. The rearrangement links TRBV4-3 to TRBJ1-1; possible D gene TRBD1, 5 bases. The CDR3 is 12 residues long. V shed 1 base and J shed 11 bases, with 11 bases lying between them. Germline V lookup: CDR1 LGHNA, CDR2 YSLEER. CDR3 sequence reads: CASSQAGERAFF. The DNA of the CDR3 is TGCGCCAGCAGCCAAGCGGGGGAGAGGGCTTTCTTT.

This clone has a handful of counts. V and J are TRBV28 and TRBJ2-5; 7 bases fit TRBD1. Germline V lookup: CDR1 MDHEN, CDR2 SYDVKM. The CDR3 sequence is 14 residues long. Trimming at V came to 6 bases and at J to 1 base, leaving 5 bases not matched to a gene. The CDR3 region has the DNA TGTGCCAGCAGCCCCGGACAGGCCCAAGAGACCCAGTACTTC. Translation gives CASSPGQAQETQYF.

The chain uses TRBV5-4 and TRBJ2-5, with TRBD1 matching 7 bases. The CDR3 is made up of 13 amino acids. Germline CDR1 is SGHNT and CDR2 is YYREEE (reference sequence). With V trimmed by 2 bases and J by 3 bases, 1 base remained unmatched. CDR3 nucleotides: TGTGCCAGCAGCTTAGGGACAGAAGAGACCCAGTACTTC. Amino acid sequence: CASSLGTEETQYF.

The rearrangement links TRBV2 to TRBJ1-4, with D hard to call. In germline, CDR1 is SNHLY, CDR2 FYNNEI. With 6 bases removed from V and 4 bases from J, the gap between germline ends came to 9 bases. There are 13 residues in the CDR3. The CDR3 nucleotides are TGTGCCAGCAGAAATGACTATAATGAAAAACTGTTTTTT. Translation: CASRNDYNEKLFF.

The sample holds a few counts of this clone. This CDR3 is CASSPSGVGDTQYF. In DNA form, the CDR3 reads TGTGCCAGCAGTCCCTCTGGAGTAGGAGATACGCAGTATTTT. The rearrangement joins TRBV27 to TRBJ2-3, with unresolved D. The length of the CDR3 is 14 residues. V lost 5 bases to trimming and J lost 5 bases, with 14 bases between them. The germline V gene has CDR1 MNHEY and CDR2 SMNVEV (reference sequence).